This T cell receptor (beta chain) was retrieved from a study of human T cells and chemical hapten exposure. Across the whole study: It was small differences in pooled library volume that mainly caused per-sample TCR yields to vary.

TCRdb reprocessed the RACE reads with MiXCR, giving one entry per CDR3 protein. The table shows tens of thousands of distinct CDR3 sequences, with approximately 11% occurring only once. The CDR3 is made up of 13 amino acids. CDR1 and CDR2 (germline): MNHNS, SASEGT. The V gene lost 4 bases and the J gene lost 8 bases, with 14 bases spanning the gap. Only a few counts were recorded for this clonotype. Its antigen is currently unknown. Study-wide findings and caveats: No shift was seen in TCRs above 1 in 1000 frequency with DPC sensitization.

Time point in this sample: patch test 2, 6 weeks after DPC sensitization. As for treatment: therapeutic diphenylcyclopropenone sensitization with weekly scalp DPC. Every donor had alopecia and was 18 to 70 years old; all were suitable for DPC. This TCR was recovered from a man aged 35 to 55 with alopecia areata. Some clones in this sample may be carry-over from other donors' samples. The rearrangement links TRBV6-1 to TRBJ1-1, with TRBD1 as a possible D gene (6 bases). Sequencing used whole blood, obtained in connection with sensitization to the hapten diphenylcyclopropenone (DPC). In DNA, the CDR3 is TGTGCCAGCAGTGCATCAGGGGTCAAGGAAGCTTTCTTT. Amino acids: CASSASGVKEAFF.